This TCR beta chain was obtained from a study of T cell responses to AZD1222 COVID-19 vaccine. Profiling relied on immunoSEQ multiplex PCR, and the TCRdb table lists in-frame clones only, not all of them. This table holds under 150,000 clones, roughly nine tenths found once. The input for sequencing was peripheral blood, taken 28 days after the second AZD1222 dose. This receptor was obtained from an adult who received the AZD1222 COVID-19 vaccine.

This chain's CDR3 is CASSIGTGSNQPQHF. As DNA, the CDR3 is TGTGCCAGTAGTATAGGGACAGGGAGCAATCAGCCCCAGCATTTT. The chain is built from TRBV19 and TRBJ1-5; TRBD1 aligns across 8 bases. The CDR3 totals 15 residues. Germline V gives CDR1 LNHDA, CDR2 SQIVND (reference sequence). The trim removed 1 base at V and 1 base at J, leaving 0 bases unmatched.